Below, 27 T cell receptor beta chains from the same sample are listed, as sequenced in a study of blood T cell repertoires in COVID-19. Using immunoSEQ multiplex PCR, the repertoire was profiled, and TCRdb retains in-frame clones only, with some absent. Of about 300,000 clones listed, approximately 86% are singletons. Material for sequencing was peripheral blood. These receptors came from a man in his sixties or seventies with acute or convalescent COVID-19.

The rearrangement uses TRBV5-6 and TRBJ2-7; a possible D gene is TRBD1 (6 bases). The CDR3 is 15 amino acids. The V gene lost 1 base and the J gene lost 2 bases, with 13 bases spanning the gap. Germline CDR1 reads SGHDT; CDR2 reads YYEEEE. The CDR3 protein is CASSLLTGWTYEQYF. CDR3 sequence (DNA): TGTGCCAGCAGCTTGTTGACAGGTTGGACCTACGAGCAGTACTTC.

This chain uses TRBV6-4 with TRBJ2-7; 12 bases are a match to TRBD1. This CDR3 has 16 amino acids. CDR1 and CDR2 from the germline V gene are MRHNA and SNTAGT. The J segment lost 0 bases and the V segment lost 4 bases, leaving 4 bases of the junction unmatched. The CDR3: CASSALGQGASYEQYF. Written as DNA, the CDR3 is TGTGCCAGCAGTGCTCTGGGACAGGGGGCCTCCTACGAGCAGTACTTC.

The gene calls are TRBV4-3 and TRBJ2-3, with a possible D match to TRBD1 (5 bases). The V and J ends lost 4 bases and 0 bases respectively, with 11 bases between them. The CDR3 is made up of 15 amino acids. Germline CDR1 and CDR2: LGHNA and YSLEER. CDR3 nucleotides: TGCGCCAGCAGCCGAGACAGTTTGAGCACAGATACGCAGTATTTT. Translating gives CASSRDSLSTDTQYF.

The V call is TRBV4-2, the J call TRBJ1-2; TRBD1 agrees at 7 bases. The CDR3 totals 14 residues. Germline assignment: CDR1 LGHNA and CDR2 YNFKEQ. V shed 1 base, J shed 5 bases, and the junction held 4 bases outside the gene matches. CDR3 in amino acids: CASSQVGTDYGYTF. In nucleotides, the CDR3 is TGTGCCAGCAGCCAAGTTGGGACAGATTATGGCTACACCTTC.

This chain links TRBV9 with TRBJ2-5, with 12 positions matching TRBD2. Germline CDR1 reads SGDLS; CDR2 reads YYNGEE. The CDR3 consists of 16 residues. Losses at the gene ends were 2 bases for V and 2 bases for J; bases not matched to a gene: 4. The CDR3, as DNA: TGTGCCAGCAGCGTCTCTAGCGGGAGGGCTCAAGAGACCCAGTACTTC. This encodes CASSVSSGRAQETQYF.

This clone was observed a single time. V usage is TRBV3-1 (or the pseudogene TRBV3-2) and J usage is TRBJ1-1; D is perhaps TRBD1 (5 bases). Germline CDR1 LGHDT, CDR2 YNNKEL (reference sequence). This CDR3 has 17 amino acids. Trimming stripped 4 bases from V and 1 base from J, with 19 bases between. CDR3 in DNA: TGTGCCAGCAGCCGAACCTTACTCAGGGTTGAGAACACTGAAGCTTTCTTT. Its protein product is CASSRTLLRVENTEAFF.

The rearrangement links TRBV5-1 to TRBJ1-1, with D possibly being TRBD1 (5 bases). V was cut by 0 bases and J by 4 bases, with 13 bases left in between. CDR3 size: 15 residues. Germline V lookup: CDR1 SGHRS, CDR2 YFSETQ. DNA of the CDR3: TGCGCCAGCAGCTTGGCCCAGGTGGGGGGCACTGAAGCTTTCTTT. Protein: CASSLAQVGGTEAFF. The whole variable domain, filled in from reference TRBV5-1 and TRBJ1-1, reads KAGVTQTPRYLIKTRGQQVTLSCSPISGHRSVSWYQQTPGQGLQFLFEYFSETQRNKGNFPGRFSGRQFSNSRSEMNVSTLELGDSALYLCASSLAQVGGTEAFFGQGTRLTVV.

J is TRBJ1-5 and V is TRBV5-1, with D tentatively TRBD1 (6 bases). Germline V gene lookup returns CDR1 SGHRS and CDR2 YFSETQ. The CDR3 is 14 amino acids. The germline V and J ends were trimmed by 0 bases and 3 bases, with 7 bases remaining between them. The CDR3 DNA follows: TGCGCCAGCAGCTTGGGGGGGCTCAATCAGCCCCAGCATTTT. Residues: CASSLGGLNQPQHF.

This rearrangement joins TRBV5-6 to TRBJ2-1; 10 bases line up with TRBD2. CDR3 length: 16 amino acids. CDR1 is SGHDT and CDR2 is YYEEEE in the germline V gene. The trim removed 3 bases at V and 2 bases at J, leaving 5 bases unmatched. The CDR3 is CASSYERGGTYNEQFF. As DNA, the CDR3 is TGTGCCAGCAGCTACGAGCGGGGGGGGACCTACAATGAGCAGTTCTTC. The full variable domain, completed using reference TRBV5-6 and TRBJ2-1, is DAGVTQSPTHLIKTRGQQVTLRCSPKSGHDTVSWYQQALGQGPQFIFQYYEEEERQRGNFPDRFSGHQFPNYSSELNVNALLLGDSALYLCASSYERGGTYNEQFFGPGTRLTVL.

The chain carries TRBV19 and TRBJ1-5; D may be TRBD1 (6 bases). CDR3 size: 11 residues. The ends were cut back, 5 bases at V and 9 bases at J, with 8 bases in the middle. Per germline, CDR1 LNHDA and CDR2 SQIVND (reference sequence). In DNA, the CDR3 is TGTGCCAGTAGTCAGACAGGGCCCCAGCATTTT. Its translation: CASSQTGPQHF.

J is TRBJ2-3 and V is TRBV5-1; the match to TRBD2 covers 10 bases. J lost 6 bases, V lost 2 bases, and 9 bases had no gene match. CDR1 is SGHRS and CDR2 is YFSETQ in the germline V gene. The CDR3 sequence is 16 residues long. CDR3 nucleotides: TGCGCCAGCAGCTTTTCTAGCGGGGGAGTACTGGATACGCAGTATTTT. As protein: CASSFSSGGVLDTQYF.

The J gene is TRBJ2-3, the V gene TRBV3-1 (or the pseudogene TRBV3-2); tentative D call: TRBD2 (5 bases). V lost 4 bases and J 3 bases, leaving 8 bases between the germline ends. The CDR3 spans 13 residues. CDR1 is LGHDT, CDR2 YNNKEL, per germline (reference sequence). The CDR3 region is CASSLRGTDTQYF. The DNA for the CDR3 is TGTGCCAGCAGCCTCCGGGGTACAGATACGCAGTATTTT.

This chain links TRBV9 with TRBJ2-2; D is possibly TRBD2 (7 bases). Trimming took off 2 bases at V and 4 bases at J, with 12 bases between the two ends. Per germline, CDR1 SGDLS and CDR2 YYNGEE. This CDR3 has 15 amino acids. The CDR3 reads CASSVRGGATGELFF. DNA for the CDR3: TGTGCCAGCAGCGTTAGAGGGGGGGCCACCGGGGAGCTGTTTTTT.

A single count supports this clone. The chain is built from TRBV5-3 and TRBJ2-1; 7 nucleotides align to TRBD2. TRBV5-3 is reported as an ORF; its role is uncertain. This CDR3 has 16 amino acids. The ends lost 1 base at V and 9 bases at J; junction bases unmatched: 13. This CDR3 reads CARSLLWAGEGSEQFF. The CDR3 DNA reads TGTGCCAGAAGCTTGCTTTGGGCGGGAGAGGGAAGTGAGCAGTTCTTC.

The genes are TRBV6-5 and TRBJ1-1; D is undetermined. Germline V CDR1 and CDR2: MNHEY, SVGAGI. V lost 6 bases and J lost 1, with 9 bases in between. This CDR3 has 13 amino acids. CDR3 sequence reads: CASRKRANTEAFF. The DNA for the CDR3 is TGTGCCAGCAGAAAGAGGGCGAACACTGAAGCTTTCTTT.

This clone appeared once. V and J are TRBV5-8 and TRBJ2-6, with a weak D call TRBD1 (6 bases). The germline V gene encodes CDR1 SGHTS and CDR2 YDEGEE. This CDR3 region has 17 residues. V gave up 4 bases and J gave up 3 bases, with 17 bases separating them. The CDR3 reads CASSRYLRTDGANVLTF. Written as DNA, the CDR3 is TGTGCCAGCAGCCGATACCTTAGGACAGATGGGGCCAACGTCCTGACTTTC.

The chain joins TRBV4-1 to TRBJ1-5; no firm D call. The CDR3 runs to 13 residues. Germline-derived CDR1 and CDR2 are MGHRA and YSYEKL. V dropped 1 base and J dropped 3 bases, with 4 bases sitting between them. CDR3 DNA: TGCGCCAGCAGCCAAGCCATCAATCAGCCCCAGCATTTT. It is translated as CASSQAINQPQHF.

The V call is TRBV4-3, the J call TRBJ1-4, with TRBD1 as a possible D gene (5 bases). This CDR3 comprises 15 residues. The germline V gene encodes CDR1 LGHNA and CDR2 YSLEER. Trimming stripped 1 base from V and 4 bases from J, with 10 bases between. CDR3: CASSQGGRDNEKLFF. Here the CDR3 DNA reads TGCGCCAGCAGCCAAGGTGGCAGGGATAATGAAAAACTGTTTTTT.

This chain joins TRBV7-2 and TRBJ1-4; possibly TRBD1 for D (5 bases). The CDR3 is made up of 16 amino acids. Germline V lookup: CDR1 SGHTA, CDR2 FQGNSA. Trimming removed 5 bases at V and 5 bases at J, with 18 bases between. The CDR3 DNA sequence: TGTGCCAGCAGCCCGGGGACTTTCAGGGCCAATGAAAAACTGTTTTTT. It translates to CASSPGTFRANEKLFF. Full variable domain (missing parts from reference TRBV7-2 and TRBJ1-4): GAGVSQSPSNKVTEKGKDVELRCDPISGHTALYWYRQSLGQGLEFLIYFQGNSAPDKSGLPSDRFSAERTGGSVSTLTIQRTQQEDSAVYLCASSPGTFRANEKLFFGSGTQLSVL.

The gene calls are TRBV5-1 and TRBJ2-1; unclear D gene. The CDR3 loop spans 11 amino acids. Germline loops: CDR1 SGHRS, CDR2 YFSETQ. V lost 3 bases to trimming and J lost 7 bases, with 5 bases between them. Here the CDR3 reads CASSSQNEQFF. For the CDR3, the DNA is TGCGCCAGCAGCTCCCAAAATGAGCAGTTCTTC.

CDR3 protein: CASSQGVGQGGGTEAFF. The CDR3 DNA sequence: TGTGCCAGCAGCCAAGGGGTAGGACAGGGAGGAGGGACTGAAGCTTTCTTT. The J gene is TRBJ1-1, the V gene TRBV4-2; TRBD1 matches at 8 bases. V trimming: 1 base; J trimming: 5 bases; junction bases outside the gene matches: 12. The CDR3 is made up of 17 amino acids. Germline CDR1 LGHNA, CDR2 YNFKEQ.

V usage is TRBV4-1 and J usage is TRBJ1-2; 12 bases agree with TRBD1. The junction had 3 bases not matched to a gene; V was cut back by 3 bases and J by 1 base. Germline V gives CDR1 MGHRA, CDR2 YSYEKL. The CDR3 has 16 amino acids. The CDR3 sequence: CASSQGTGGGNYGYTF. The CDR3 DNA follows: TGCGCCAGCAGCCAGGGGACAGGGGGCGGTAACTATGGCTACACCTTC.

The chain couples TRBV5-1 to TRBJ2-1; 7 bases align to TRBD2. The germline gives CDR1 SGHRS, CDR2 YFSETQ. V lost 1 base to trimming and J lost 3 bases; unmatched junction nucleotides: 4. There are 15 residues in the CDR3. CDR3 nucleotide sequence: TGCGCCAGCAGCTTGTCTGGGACTAACTACAATGAGCAGTTCTTC. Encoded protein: CASSLSGTNYNEQFF.

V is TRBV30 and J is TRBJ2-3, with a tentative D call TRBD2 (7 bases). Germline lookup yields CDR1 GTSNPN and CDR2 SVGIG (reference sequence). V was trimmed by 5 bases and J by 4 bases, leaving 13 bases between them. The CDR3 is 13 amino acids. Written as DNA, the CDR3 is TGTGCCTGGGGGAAAGGGGGGGCAGATACGCAGTATTTT. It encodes CAWGKGGADTQYF.

In DNA, the CDR3 is TGTGCCAGCTCACCAAAGTCACAGGGGAATTCACCCCTCCACTTT. It specifies CASSPKSQGNSPLHF. The rearrangement joins TRBV18 to TRBJ1-6, with TRBD1 matching over 7 bases. Germline CDR1 KGHSH, CDR2 LQKENI. This CDR3 comprises 15 residues. V lost 2 bases and J lost 7; bases outside the gene matches: 5.

This CDR3 is CATSDPVGGDSTDTQYF. CDR3 bases: TGTGCCACCAGTGACCCGGTGGGGGGGGATAGCACAGATACGCAGTATTTT. V gene TRBV24-1 combines with J gene TRBJ2-3, with 7 positions matching TRBD2. Losses at the gene ends were 4 bases for V and 0 bases for J; bases not matched to a gene: 9. The CDR3 runs to 17 residues. CDR1 and CDR2 from the germline V gene are KGHDR and SFDVKD.

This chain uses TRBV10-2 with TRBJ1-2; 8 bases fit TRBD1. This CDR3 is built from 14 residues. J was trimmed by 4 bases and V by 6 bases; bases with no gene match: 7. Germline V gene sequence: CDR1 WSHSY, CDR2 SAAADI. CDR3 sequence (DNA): TGCGCCAGCAGGCCAACAGGGGGGACCTATGGCTACACCTTC. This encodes CASRPTGGTYGYTF.